These T cell receptor beta chains were read from a single sample in a study of early T cells in non-severe SARS-CoV-2 infection. One entry per CDR3 protein, called by TCRdb with MiXCR from the 5' RACE reads. The sample has around 61,000 distinct CDR3 sequences; about 12% are singletons. Sequencing was carried out using whole blood. The receptors originated from an adult who was a healthcare worker with PCR-confirmed SARS-CoV-2 infection or an uninfected control (not recorded which). Each CDR3 is given with its conserved first and last residue. The D gene is left open where the match is weak. Size is omitted from some rows. Given values are once, few, many or a class for expanded clones.

TRBV11-2,few,TRBD2,CASSRTSVYNEQFF
TRBV7-2,-,TRBD1,CASMGTGGAPDEQYF
TRBV24-1,many,-,CATSDLRSEQFF
TRBV28,many,-,CASRAGANVLTF
TRBV12-3/TRBV12-4,many,-,CASSYHVVDTQYF
TRBV9,-,TRBD2,CASGSGGHSGEQYF
TRBV5-8,many,-,CASSRPGISNSPLHF
TRBV5-1,few,-,CASSLELGRNEKLFF
TRBV28,-,-,CGSSGNTIYF
TRBV7-3,-,-,CASSLDWRGPYEQYF
TRBV5-1,medium-sized,-,CASSLDREHYNEQFF
TRBV15,few,-,CATSRARGIAYEQYF
TRBV6-6,many,TRBD2,CASSPGGGRLAGGVAYNEQFF
TRBV10-3,-,TRBD2,CAISERSGATSTDTQYF
TRBV7-2,many,-,CASSSTSTYQPQHF
TRBV5-1,-,TRBD1,CASSSDRRTEAFF
TRBV11-2,many,-,CASSLTGGPHEQFF
TRBV12-3/TRBV12-4,many,-,CASSRQTESYEQYF
TRBV27,many,-,CASSLVGGRGGYTF
TRBV2,-,-,CASTSPGPTDTQYF